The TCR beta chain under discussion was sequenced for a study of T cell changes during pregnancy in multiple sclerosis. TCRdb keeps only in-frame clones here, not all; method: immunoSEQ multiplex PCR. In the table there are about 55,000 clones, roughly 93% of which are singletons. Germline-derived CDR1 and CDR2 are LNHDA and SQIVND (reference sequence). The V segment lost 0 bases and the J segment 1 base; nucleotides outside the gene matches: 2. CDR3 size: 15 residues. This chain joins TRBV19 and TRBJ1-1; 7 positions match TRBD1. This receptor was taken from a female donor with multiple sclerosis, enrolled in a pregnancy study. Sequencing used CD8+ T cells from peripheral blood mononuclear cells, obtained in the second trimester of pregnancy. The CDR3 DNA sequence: TGTGCCAGTAGTATAGAGGCAGGGGGGAACACTGAAGCTTTCTTT. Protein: CASSIEAGGNTEAFF.